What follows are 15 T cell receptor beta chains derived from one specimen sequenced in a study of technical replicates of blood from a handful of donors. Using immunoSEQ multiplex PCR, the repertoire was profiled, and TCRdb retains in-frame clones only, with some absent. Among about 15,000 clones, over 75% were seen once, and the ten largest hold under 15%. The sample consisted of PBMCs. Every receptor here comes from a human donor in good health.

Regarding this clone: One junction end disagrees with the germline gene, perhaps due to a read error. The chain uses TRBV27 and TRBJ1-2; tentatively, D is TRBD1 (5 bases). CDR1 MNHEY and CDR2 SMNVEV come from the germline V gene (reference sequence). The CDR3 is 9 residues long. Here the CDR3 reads CASSCGGGF. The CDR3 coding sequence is TGTGCCAGCAGTTGCGGGGGGGGCTTC.

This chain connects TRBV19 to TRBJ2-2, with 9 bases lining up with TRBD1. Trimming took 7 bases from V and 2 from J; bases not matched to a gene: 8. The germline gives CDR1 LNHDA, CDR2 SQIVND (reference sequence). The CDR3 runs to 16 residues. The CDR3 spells CASTDRDRANTGELFF. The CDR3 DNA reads TGTGCCAGTACCGACCGGGACAGGGCTAACACCGGGGAGCTGTTTTTT.

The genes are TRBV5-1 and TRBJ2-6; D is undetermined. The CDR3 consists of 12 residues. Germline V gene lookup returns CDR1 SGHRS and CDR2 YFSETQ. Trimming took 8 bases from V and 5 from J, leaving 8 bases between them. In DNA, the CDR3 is TGCGCCAGTCCCCCTTGGGCCAACGTCCTGACTTTC. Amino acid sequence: CASPPWANVLTF.

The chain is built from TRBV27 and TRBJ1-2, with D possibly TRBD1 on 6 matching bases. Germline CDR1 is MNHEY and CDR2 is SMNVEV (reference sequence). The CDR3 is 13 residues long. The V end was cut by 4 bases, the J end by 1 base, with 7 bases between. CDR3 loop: CASSWTVNYGYTF. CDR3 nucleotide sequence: TGTGCCAGCAGTTGGACAGTTAACTATGGCTACACCTTC.

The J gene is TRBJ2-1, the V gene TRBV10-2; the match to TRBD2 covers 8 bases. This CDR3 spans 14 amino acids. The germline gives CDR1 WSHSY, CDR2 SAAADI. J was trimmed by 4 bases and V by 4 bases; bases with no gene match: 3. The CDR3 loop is CASSATSGYNEQFF. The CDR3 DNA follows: TGCGCCAGCAGTGCTACTAGCGGATACAATGAGCAGTTCTTC.

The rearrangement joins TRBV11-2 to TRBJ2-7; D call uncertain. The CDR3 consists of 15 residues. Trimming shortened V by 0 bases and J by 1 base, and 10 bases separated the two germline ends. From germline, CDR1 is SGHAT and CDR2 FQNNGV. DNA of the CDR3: TGTGCCAGCAGCTTAGAGCTGACACCTTCCTACGAGCAGTACTTC. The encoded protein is CASSLELTPSYEQYF.

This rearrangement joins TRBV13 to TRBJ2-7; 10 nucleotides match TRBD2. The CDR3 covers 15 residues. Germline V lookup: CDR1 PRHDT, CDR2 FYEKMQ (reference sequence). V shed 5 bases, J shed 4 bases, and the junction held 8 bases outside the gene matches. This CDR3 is CASSPTGTSAYEQYF. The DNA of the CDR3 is TGTGCCAGCAGCCCGACCGGGACTAGCGCATACGAGCAGTACTTC.

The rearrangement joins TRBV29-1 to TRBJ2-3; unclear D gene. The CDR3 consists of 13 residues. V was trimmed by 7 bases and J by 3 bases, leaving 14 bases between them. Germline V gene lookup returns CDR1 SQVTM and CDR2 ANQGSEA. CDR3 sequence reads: CSESTRSTDTQYF. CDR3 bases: TGCAGCGAGAGCACCCGATCAACAGATACGCAGTATTTT.

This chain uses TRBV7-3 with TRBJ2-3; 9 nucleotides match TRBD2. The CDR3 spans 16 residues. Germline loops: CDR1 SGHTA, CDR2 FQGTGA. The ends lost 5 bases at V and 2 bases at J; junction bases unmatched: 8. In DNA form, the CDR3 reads TGTGCCAGCAGCCGGGGGGCTAGCGGGACCACAGATACGCAGTATTTT. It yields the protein CASSRGASGTTDTQYF.

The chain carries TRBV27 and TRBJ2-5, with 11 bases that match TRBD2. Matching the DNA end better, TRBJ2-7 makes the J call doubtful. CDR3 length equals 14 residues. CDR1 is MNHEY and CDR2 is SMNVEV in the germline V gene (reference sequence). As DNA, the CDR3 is TGTGCCAGCAGTCTAGCGGGAGGTACCTACGAGCAGTACTTC. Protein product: CASSLAGGTYEQYF.

CDR3 DNA: TGCGCCAGCAGCTGGACAGGTAACACCGGGGAGCTGTTTTTT. Protein: CASSWTGNTGELFF. This sequence joins TRBV5-1 and TRBJ2-2; 7 bases map to TRBD1. Germline CDR1 is SGHRS and CDR2 is YFSETQ. CDR3 length: 14 amino acids. After removal of 3 bases from V and 2 bases from J, the junction contained 1 base not matched to a gene.

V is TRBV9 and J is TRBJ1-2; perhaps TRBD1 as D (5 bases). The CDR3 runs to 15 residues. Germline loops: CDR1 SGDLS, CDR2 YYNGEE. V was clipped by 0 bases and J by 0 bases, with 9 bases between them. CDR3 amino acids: CASSVGQITNYGYTF. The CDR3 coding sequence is TGTGCCAGCAGCGTAGGACAGATTACTAACTATGGCTACACCTTC.

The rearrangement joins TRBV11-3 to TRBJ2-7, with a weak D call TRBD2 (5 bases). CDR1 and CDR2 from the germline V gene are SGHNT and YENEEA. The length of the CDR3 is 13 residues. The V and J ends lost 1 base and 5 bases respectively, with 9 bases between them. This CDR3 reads CASSLGGENEQYF. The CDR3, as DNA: TGTGCCAGCAGCTTAGGTGGGGAGAACGAGCAGTACTTC.

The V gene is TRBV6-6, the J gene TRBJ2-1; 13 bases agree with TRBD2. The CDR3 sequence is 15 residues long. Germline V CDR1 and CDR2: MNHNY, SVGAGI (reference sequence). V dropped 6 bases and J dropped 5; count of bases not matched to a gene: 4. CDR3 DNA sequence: TGTGCCAGCAGAGGACTAGCGGGAGATCACAATGAGCAGTTCTTC. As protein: CASRGLAGDHNEQFF.

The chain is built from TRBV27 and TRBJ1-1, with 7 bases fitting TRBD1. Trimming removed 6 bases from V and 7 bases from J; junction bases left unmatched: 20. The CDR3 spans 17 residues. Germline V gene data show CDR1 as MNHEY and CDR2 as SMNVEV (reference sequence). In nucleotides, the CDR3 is TGTGCCAGCAGACCCACGACGACAGGGCGTCGAGGGATTGAAGCTTTCTTT. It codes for CASRPTTTGRRGIEAFF.